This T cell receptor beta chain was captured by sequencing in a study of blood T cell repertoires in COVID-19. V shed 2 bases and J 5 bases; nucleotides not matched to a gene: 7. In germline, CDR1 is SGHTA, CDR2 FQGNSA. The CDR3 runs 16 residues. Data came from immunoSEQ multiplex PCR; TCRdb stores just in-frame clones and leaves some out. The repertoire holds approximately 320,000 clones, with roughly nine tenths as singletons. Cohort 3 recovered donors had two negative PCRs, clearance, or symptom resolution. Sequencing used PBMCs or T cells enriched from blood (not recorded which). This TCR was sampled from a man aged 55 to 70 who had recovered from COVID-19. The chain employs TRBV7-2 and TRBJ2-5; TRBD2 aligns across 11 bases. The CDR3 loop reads CASSLRLAGGTETQYF. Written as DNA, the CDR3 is TGTGCCAGCAGCTTAAGATTAGCGGGGGGGACGGAGACCCAGTACTTC. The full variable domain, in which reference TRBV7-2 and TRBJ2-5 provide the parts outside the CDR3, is GAGVSQSPSNKVTEKGKDVELRCDPISGHTALYWYRQSLGQGLEFLIYFQGNSAPDKSGLPSDRFSAERTGGSVSTLTIQRTQQEDSAVYLCASSLRLAGGTETQYFGPGTRLLVL.